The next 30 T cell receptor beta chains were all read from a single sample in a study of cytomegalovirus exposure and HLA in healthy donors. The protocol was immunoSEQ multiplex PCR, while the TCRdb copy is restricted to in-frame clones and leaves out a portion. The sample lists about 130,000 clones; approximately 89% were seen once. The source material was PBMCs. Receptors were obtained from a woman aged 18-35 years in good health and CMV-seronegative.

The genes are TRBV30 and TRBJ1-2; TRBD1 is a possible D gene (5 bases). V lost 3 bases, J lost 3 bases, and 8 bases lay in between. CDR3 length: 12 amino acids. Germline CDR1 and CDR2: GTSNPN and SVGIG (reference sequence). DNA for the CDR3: TGTGCCTGGAGCGGGGGTGACTATGGCTACACCTTC. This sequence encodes CAWSGGDYGYTF.

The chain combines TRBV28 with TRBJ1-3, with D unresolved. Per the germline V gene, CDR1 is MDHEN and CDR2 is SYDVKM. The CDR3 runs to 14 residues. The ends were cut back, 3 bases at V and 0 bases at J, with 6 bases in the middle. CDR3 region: CASSFLNSGNTIYF. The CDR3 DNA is TGTGCCAGCAGTTTTCTTAACTCTGGAAACACCATATATTTT.

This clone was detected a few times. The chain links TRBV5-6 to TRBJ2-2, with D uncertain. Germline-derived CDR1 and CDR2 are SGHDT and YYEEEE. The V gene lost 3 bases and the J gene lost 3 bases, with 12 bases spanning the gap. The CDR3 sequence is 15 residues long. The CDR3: CASSYALTDTGELFF. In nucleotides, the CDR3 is TGTGCCAGCAGCTACGCGCTAACGGACACCGGGGAGCTGTTTTTT.

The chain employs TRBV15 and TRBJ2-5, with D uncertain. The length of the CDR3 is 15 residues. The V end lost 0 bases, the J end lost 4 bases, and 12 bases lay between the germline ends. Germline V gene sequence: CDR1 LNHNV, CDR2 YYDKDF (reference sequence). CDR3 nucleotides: TGTGCCACCAGCAGAGATATGAACAGTGGAGAGACCCAGTACTTC. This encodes CATSRDMNSGETQYF.

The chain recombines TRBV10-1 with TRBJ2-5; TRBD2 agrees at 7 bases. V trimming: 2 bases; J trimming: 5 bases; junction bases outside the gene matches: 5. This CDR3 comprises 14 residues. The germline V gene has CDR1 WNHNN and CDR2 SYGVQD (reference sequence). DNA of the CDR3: TGCGCCAGCAGTGAGCGGGCACTAGCGGAGACCCAGTACTTC. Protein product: CASSERALAETQYF.

CDR3 in amino acids: CASSYGQGVYGYTF. Written as DNA, the CDR3 is TGTGCCAGCAGTTACGGCCAGGGCGTCTATGGCTACACCTTC. The chain joins TRBV6-5 to TRBJ1-2; a possible D gene is TRBD1 (5 bases). Trimming pared 2 bases from V and 4 bases from J, leaving 11 bases between. The CDR3 totals 14 residues. Germline values: CDR1 MNHEY, CDR2 SVGAGI.

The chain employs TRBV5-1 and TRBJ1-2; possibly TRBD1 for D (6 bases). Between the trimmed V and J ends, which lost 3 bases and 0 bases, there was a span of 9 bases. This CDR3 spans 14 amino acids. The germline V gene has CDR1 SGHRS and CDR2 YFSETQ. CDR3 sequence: CASSSGTTNYGYTF. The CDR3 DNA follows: TGCGCCAGCAGCTCCGGGACAACTAACTATGGCTACACCTTC. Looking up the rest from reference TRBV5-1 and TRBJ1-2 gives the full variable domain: KAGVTQTPRYLIKTRGQQVTLSCSPISGHRSVSWYQQTPGQGLQFLFEYFSETQRNKGNFPGRFSGRQFSNSRSEMNVSTLELGDSALYLCASSSGTTNYGYTFGSGTRLTVV.

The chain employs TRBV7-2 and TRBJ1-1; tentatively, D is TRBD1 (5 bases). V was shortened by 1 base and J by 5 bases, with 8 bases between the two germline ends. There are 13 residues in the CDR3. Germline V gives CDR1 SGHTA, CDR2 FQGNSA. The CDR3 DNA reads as TGTGCCAGCAGCTTAGGAAAGGGGACTGAAGCTTTCTTT. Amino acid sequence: CASSLGKGTEAFF.

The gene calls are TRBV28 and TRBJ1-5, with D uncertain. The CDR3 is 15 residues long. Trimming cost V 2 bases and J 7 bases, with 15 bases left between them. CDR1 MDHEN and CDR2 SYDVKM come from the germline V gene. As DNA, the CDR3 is TGTGCCAGCAGTTTAATTGCGAGGGTTCGGCAGCCCCAGCATTTT. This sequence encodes CASSLIARVRQPQHF.

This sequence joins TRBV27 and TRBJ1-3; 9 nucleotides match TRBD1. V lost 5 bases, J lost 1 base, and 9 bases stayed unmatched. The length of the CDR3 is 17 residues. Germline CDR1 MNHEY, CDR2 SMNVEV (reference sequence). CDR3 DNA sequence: TGTGCCAGCAGTGCCACAGGGGGCTTCTTATCTGGAAACACCATATATTTT. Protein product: CASSATGGFLSGNTIYF.

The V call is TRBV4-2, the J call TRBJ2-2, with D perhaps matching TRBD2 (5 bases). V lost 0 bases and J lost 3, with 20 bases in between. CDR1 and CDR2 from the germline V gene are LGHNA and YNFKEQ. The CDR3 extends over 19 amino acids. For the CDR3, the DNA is TGTGCCAGCAGCCAAGAGGAGGTCCCCTTTTCCAGGCACACCGGGGAGCTGTTTTTT. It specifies CASSQEEVPFSRHTGELFF.

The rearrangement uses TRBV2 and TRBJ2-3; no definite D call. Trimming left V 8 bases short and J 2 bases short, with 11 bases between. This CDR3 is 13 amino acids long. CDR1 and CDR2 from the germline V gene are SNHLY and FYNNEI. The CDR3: CASSRVITDTQYF. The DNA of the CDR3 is TGTGCCAGCTCTCGGGTGATCACAGATACGCAGTATTTT.

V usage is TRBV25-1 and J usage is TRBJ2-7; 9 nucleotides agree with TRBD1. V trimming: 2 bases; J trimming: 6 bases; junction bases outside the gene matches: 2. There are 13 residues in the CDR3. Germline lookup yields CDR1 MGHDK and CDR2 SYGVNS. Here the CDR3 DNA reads TGTGCCAGCAGTGAAGGGACAGGGTTCGAGCAGTACTTC. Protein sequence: CASSEGTGFEQYF.

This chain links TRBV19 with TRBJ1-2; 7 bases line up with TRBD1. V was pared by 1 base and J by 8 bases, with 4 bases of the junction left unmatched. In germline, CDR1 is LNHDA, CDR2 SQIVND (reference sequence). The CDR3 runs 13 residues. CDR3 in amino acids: CASSIGQGGGYTF. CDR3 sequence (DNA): TGTGCCAGTAGTATAGGACAGGGTGGAGGCTACACCTTC. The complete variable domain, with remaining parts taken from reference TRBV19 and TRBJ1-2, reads DGGITQSPKYLFRKEGQNVTLSCEQNLNHDAMYWYRQDPGQGLRLIYYSQIVNDFQKGDIAEGYSVSREKKESFPLTVTSAQKNPTAFYLCASSIGQGGGYTFGSGTRLTVV.

Here the CDR3 reads CAWSTPGQGSLTGELFF. CDR3 sequence (DNA): TGTGCCTGGAGTACCCCGGGACAGGGTTCTCTCACCGGGGAGCTGTTTTTT. The V gene is TRBV30, the J gene TRBJ2-2; 9 bases map to TRBD1. The V segment lost 2 bases and the J segment 4 bases; nucleotides outside the gene matches: 11. This CDR3 region has 17 residues. Germline V gives CDR1 GTSNPN, CDR2 SVGIG (reference sequence).

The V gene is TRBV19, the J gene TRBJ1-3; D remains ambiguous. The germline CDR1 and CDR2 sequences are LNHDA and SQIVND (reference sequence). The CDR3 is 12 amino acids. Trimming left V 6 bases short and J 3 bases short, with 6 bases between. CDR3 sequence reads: CASSIGGNTIYF. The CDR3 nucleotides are TGTGCCAGTAGCATCGGTGGAAACACCATATATTTT. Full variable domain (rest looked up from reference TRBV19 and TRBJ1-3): DGGITQSPKYLFRKEGQNVTLSCEQNLNHDAMYWYRQDPGQGLRLIYYSQIVNDFQKGDIAEGYSVSREKKESFPLTVTSAQKNPTAFYLCASSIGGNTIYFGEGSWLTVV.

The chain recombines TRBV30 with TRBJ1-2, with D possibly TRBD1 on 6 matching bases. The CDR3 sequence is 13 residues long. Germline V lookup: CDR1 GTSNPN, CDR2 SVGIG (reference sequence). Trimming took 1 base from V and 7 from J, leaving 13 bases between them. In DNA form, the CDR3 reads TGTGCCTGGAGTGAAGGGGGGGCGCTTGGCTACACCTTC. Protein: CAWSEGGALGYTF.

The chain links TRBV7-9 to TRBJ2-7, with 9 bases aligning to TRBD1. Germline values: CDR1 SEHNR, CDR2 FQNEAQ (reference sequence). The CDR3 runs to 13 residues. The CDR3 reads CSTSGTGSYEQYV. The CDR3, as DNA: TGTTCAACTTCCGGGACAGGGTCCTACGAGCAGTACGTC.

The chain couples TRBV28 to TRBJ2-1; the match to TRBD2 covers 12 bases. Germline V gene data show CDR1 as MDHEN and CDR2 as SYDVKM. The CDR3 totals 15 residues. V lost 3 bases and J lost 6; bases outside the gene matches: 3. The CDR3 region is CASSFRLAGVNEQFF. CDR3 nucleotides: TGTGCCAGCAGTTTCCGACTAGCGGGAGTCAATGAGCAGTTCTTC.

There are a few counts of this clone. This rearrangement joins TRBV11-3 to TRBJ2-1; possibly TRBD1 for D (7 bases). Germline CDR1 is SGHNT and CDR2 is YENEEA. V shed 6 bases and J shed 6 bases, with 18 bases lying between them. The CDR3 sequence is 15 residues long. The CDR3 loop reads CASSLSAGGRNEQFF. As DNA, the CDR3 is TGTGCCAGCAGTTTATCGGCAGGGGGGCGCAATGAGCAGTTCTTC.

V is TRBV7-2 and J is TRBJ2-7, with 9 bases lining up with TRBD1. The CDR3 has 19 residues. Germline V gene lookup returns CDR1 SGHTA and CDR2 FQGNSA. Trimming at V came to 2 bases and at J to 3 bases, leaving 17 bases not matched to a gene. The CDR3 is CASSLPRQGGPEVVYEQYF. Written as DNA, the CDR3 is TGTGCCAGCAGCTTACCGCGACAGGGGGGACCCGAAGTAGTCTACGAGCAGTACTTC.

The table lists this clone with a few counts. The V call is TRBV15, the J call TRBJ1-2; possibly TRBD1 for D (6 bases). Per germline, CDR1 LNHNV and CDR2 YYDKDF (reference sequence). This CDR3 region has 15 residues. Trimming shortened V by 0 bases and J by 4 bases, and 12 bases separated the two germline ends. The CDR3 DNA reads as TGTGCCACCAGCAGAGATACGGACAGTGTCTATGGCTACACCTTC. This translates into CATSRDTDSVYGYTF. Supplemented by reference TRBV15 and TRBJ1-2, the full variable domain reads DAMVIQNPRYQVTQFGKPVTLSCSQTLNHNVMYWYQQKSSQAPKLLFHYYDKDFNNEADTPDNFQSRRPNTSFCFLDIRSPGLGDTAMYLCATSRDTDSVYGYTFGSGTRLTVV.

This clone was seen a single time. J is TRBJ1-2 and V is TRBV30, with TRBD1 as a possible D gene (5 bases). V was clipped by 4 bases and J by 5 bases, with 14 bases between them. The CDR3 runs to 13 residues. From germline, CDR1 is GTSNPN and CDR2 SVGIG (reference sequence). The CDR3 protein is CAWMPAGMYGYTF. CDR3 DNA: TGTGCCTGGATGCCGGCAGGGATGTATGGCTACACCTTC.

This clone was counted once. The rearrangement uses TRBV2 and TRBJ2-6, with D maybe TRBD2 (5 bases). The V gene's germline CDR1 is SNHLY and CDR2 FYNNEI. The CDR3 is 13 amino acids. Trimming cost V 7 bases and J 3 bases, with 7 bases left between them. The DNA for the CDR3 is TGTGCCAGCAAGAGGGATGGGGCCAACGTCCTGACTTTC. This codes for CASKRDGANVLTF.

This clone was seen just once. The CDR3 nucleotides read TGTGCCAGCTCACCGCGGACTAGCGGGAGTTCCGGGGAGCTGTTTTTT. It specifies CASSPRTSGSSGELFF. The rearrangement uses TRBV18 and TRBJ2-2, with 13 bases fitting TRBD2. The CDR3 contains 16 residues. Germline V lookup: CDR1 KGHSH, CDR2 LQKENI. V dropped 3 bases and J dropped 6; count of bases not matched to a gene: 4.

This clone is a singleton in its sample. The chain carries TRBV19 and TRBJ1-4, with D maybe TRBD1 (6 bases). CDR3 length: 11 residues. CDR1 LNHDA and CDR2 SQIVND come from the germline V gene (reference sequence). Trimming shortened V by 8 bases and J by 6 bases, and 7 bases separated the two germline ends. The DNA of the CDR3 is TGTGCCAGTGGGGGCTATGAAAAACTGTTTTTT. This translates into CASGGYEKLFF.

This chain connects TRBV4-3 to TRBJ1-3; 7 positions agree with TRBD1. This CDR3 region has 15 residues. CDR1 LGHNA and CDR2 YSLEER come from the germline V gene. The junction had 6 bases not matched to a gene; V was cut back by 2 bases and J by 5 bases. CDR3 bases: TGCGCCAGCAGCCAATTCCGGGACAGTAGAAACACCATATATTTT. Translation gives CASSQFRDSRNTIYF.

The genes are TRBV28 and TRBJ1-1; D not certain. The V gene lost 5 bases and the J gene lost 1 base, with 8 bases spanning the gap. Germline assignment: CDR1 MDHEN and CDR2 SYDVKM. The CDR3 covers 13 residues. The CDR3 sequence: CASSRTQNTEAFF. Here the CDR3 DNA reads TGTGCCAGCAGTCGGACTCAGAACACTGAAGCTTTCTTT.

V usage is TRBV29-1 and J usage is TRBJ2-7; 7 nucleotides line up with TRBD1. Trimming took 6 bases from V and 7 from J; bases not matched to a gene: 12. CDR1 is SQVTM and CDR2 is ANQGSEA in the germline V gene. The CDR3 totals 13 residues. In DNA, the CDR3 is TGCAGCGTCAAGACAGGGTCTTATTTTGAGCAGTACTTC. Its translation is CSVKTGSYFEQYF.

The CDR3 reads CASRWGGSSNQPQHF. As DNA, the CDR3 is TGTGCCAGCAGATGGGGCGGTAGTAGCAATCAGCCCCAGCATTTT. This sequence joins TRBV27 and TRBJ1-5; maybe TRBD1 (5 bases). Germline V gene lookup returns CDR1 MNHEY and CDR2 SMNVEV (reference sequence). Trimming cost V 6 bases and J 0 bases, with 12 bases left between them. The CDR3 consists of 15 residues.